Included here is one TCR beta chain sequence, with context. This may be a read error: a much more frequent sequence differs by one nucleotide. The CDR3 contains 12 residues. The ends were cut back, 3 bases at V and 9 bases at J, with 11 bases in the middle. The germline gives CDR1 MGHDK, CDR2 SYGVNS. Using RNA template, CDR3s of TCR alpha and beta were amplified with iRepertoire arm-PCR. TCRdb itself ran the multiplex PCR reads through MiXCR, one entry per CDR3 protein. The top ten hold over 25% of the sample, which has approximately 140,000 distinct CDR3 sequences, under 25% seen once. This sample was taken from a study of glioma-infiltrating T cells.

Sequencing used glioma tissue, nonneoplastic brain tissue, or PBMCs (not recorded which). The sequence derives from a human donor with low-grade glioma or glioblastoma, undergoing nonglioma brain surgery, or in good health (not recorded which). The chain couples TRBV25-1 to TRBJ1-2, with D possibly matching TRBD1 (6 bases). CDR3 nucleotides: TGTGCCAGCAGTGAGGGGGCAGGAAGCTACACCTTC. It yields the protein CASSEGAGSYTF.